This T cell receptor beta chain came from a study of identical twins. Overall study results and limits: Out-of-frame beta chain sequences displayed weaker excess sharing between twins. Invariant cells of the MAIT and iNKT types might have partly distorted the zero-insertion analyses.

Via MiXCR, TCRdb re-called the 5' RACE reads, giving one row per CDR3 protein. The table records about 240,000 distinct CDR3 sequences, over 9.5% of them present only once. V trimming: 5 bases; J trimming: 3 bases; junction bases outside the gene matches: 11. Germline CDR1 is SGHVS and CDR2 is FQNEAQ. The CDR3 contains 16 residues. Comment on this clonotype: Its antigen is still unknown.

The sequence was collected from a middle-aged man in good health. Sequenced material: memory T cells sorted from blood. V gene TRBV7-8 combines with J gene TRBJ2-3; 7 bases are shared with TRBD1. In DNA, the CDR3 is TGTGCCAGCAGCCCTAGGGGGCGGATCAAGACAGATACGCAGTATTTT. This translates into CASSPRGRIKTDTQYF.